One sample yielded the 2 T cell receptor beta chains listed below, sequenced in a study of identical twins. TCRdb itself ran the 5' RACE reads through MiXCR, one entry per CDR3 protein. This table holds approximately 600,000 distinct CDR3 sequences, roughly 9.5% found once. This sample also appeared in a second study, on yellow fever vaccine responses in identical twins.

The sample comprised PBMCs. These receptors originate from a woman aged 18 to 35 in good health.

This chain joins TRBV6-5 and TRBJ2-7, with D possibly being TRBD1 or TRBD2 (5 bases each). CDR3 size: 15 residues. Germline V gene data show CDR1 as MNHEY and CDR2 as SVGAGI. The ends were cut back, 2 bases at V and 5 bases at J, with 16 bases in the middle. CDR3 bases: TGTGCCAGCAGTTACAGAGGGCCCCAGGGAAACGAGCAGTACTTC. It specifies CASSYRGPQGNEQYF.

This clonotype was observed a handful of times. The J gene is TRBJ2-1, the V gene TRBV12-3 or TRBV12-4; TRBD1 aligns across 11 bases. CDR3 size: 14 residues. The trim removed 4 bases at V and 8 bases at J, leaving 4 bases unmatched. CDR3 coding DNA: TGTGCCAGCAGTTGGGACAGGGGGATCGATGAGCAGTTCTTC. Translated, it gives CASSWDRGIDEQFF.